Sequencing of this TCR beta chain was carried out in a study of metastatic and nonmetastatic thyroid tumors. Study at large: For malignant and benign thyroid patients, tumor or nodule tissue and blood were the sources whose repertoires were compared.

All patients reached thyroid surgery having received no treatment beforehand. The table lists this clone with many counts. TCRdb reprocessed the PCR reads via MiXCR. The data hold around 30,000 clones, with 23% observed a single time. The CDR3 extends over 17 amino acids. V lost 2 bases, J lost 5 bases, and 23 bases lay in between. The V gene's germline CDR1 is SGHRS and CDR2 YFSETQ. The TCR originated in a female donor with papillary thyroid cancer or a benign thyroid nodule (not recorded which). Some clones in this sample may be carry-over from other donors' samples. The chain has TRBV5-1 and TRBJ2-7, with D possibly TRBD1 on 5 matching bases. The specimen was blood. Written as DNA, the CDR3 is TGCGCCAGCAGCTTAGACAGCTTAGGGAATAGAGTTGACGAGCAGTACTTC. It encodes CASSLDSLGNRVDEQYF.